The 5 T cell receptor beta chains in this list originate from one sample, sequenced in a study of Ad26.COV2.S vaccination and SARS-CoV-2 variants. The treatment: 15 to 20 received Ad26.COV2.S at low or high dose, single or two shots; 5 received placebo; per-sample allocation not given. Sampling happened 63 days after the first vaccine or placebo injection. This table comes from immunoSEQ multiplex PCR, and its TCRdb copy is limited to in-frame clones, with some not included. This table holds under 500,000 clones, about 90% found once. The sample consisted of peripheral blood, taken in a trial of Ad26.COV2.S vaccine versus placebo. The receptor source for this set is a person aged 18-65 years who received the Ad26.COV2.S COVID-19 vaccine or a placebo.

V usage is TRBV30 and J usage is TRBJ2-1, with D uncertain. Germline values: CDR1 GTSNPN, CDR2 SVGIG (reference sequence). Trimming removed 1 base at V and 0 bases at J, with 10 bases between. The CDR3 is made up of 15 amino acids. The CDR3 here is CAWSEGLSSYNEQFF. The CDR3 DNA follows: TGTGCCTGGAGTGAGGGTCTCAGCTCCTACAATGAGCAGTTCTTC.

The CDR3 nucleotides read TGTGCCAGCAGCGTAGGAGGGGGAAACGAGCAGTACTTC. Translating gives CASSVGGGNEQYF. The chain recombines TRBV9 with TRBJ2-7; maybe TRBD1 (6 bases). Trimming shortened V by 0 bases and J by 5 bases, and 9 bases separated the two germline ends. The CDR3 runs to 13 residues. Germline V CDR1 and CDR2: SGDLS, YYNGEE. Full variable domain (rest looked up from reference TRBV9 and TRBJ2-7): DSGVTQTPKHLITATGQRVTLRCSPRSGDLSVYWYQQSLDQGLQFLIQYYNGEERAKGNILERFSAQQFPDLHSELNLSSLELGDSALYFCASSVGGGNEQYFGPGTRLTVT.

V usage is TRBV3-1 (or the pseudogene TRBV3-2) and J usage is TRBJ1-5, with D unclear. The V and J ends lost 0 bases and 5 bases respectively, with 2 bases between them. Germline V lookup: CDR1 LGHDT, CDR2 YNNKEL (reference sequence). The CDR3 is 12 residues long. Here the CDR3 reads CASSQEDQPQHF. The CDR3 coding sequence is TGTGCCAGCAGCCAAGAGGATCAGCCCCAGCATTTT.

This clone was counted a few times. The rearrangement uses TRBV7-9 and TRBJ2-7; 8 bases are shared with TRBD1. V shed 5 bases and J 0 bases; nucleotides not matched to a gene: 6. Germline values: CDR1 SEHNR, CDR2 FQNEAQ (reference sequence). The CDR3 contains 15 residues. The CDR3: CASSKKGQGSYEQYF. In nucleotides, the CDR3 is TGTGCCAGCAGCAAAAAAGGACAGGGCTCCTACGAGCAGTACTTC.

CDR3 DNA: TGTGCCAGCAAGCCGACCGACAGGGCGGCAGGCTCATCCCTCCACTTT. Translated, it gives CASKPTDRAAGSSLHF. The V gene is TRBV25-1, the J gene TRBJ1-6; 7 nucleotides match TRBD1. CDR3 size: 16 residues. CDR1 and CDR2 from the germline V gene are MGHDK and SYGVNS. J lost 14 bases, V lost 7 bases, and 20 bases had no gene match.